This entry is about one TCR beta chain. Per the germline V gene, CDR1 is MNHEY and CDR2 is SMNVEV (reference sequence). J gave up 5 bases and V 10 bases, and 4 bases lay outside the gene matches. The CDR3 is 13 residues long. These data are taken from a study of technical replicates of blood from a handful of donors. The protocol was immunoSEQ multiplex PCR, while the TCRdb copy is restricted to in-frame clones and leaves out a portion. Of around 50,000 clones in the sample, roughly 95% are singletons; the top ten hold under 0.45%. The gene calls are TRBV27 and TRBJ2-2; TRBD1 aligns across 10 bases. The TCR was taken from a human donor in good health. Sequencing was performed on T cells isolated from PBMCs. The CDR3 spells CATGTGVTGELFF. The CDR3 region has the DNA TGTGCCACCGGGACAGGGGTAACCGGGGAGCTGTTTTTT.